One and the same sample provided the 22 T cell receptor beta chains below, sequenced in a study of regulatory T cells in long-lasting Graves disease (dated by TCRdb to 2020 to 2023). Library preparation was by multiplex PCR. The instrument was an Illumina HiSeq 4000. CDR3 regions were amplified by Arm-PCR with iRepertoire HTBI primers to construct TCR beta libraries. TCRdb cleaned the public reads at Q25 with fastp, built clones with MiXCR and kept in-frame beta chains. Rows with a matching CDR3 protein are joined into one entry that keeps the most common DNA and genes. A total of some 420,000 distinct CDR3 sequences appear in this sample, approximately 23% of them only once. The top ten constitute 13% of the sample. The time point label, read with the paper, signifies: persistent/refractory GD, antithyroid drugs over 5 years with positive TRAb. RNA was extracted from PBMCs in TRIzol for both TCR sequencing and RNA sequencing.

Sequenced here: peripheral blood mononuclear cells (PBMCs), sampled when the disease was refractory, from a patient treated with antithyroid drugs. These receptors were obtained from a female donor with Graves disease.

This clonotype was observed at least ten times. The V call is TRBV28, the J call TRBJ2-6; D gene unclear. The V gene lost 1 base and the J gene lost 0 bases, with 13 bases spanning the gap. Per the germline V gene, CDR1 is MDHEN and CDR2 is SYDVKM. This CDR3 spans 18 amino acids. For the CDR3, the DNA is TGTGCCAGCAGTTTATCATCTGTTCTCTACTCTGGGGCCAACGTCCTGACTTTC. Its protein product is CASSLSSVLYSGANVLTF.

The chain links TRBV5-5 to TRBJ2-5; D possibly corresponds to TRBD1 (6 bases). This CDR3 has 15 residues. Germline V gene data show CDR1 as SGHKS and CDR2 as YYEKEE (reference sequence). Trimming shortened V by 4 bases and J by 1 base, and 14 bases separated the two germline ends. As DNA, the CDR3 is TGTGCCAGCAGCGACACTACGGACAGCCAAGAGACCCAGTACTTC. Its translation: CASSDTTDSQETQYF.

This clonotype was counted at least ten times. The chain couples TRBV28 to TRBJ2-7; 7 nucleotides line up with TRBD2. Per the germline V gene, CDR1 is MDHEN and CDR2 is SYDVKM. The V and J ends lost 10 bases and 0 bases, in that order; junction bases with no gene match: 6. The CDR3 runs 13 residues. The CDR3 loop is CATGAGTSYEQYF. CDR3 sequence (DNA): TGTGCCACTGGAGCGGGGACCTCCTACGAGCAGTACTTC.

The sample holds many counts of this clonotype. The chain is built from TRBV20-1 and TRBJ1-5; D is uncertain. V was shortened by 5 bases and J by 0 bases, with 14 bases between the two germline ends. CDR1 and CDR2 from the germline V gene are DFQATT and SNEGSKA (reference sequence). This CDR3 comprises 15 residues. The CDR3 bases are TGCAGTGCTGAAAGGGTGGGAGATAGCAATCAGCCCCAGCATTTT. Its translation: CSAERVGDSNQPQHF.

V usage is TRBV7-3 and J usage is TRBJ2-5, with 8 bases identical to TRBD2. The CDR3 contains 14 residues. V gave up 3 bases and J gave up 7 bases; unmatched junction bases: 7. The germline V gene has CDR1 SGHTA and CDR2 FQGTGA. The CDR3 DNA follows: TGTGCCAGCAGCTTGGGGCGGGGGGCGGGGACCCAGTACTTC. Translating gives CASSLGRGAGTQYF.

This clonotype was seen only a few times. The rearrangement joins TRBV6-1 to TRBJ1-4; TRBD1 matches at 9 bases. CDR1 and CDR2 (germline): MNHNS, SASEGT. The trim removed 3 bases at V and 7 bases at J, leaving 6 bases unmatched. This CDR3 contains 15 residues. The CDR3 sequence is CASSDDRGTTEKLFF. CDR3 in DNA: TGTGCCAGCAGTGACGACAGGGGGACAACTGAAAAACTGTTTTTT.

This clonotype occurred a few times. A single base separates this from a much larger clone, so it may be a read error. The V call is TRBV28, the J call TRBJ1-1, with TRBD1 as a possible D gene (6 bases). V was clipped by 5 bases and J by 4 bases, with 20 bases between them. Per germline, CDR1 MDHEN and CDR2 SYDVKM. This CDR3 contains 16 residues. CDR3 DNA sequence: TGTGCCAGCAGTCGGGGGCACAGGGCGAAGCTCACTGAAGCTTTCTTT. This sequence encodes CASSRGHRAKLTEAFF.

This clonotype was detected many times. The CDR3 reads CAWSVGSTEAFF. CDR3 DNA: TGTGCCTGGAGTGTGGGAAGCACTGAAGCTTTCTTT. The chain couples TRBV30 to TRBJ1-1, with D unclear. CDR1 GTSNPN and CDR2 SVGIG come from the germline V gene (reference sequence). This CDR3 is 12 amino acids long. The germline V and J ends were trimmed by 0 bases and 4 bases, with 6 bases remaining between them.

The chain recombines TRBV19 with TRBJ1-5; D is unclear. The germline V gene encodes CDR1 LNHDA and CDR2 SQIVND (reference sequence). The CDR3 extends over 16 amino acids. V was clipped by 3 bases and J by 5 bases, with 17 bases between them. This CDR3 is CASSMGAGRAYQPQHF. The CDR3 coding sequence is TGTGCCAGTAGTATGGGAGCCGGGAGGGCCTATCAGCCCCAGCATTTT.

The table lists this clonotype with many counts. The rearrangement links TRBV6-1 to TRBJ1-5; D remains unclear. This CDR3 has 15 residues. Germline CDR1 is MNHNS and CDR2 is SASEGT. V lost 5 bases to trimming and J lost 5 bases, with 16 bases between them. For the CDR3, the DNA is TGTGCCAGCAGTAACGAACGGGGTTTGCATCAGCCCCAGCATTTT. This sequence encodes CASSNERGLHQPQHF.

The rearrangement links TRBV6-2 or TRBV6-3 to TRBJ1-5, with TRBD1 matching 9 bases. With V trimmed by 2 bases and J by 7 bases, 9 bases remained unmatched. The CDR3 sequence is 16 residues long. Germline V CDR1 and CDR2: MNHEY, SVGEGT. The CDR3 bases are TGTGCCAGCAGTTACGCTCACACAGGGGGCGGACAGCCCCAGCATTTT. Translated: CASSYAHTGGGQPQHF.

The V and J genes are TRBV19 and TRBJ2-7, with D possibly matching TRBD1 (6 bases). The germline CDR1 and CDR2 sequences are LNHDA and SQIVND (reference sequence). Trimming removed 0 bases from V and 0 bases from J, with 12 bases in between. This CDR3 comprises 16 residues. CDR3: CASSIDLQGYSYEQYF. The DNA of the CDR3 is TGTGCCAGTAGTATAGATCTCCAGGGGTACTCCTACGAGCAGTACTTC. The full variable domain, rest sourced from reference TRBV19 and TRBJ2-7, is DGGITQSPKYLFRKEGQNVTLSCEQNLNHDAMYWYRQDPGQGLRLIYYSQIVNDFQKGDIAEGYSVSREKKESFPLTVTSAQKNPTAFYLCASSIDLQGYSYEQYFGPGTRLTVT.

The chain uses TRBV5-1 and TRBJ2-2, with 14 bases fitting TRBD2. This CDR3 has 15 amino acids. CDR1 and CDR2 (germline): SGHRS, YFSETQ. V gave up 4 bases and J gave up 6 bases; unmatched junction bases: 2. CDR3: CASSQTSGGAGELFF. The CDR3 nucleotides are TGCGCCAGCAGCCAGACTAGCGGGGGGGCCGGGGAGCTGTTTTTT.

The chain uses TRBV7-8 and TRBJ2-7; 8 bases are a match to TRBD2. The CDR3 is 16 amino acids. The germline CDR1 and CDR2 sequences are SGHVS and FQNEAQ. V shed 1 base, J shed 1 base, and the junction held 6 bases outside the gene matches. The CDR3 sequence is CASSLVLAGASYEQYF. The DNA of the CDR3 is TGTGCCAGCAGCTTAGTCCTAGCGGGTGCTTCCTACGAGCAGTACTTC.

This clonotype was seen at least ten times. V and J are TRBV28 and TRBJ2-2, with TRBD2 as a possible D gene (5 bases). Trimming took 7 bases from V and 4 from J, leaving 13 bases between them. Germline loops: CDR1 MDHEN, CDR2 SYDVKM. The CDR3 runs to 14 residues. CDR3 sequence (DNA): TGTGCCAGCACCCTCGGGCGGGCCACCGGGGAGCTGTTTTTT. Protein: CASTLGRATGELFF.

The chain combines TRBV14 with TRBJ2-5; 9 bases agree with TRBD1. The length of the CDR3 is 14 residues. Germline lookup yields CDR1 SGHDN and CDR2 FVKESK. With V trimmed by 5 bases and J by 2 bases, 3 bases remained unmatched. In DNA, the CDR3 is TGTGCCAGCAGCAAGGGACAGGGACAAGAGACCCAGTACTTC. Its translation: CASSKGQGQETQYF.

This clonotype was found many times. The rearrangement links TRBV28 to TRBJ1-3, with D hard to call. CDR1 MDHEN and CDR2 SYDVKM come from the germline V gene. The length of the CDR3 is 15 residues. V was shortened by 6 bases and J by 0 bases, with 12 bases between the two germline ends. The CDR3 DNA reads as TGTGCCAGCAGCCTCAGCACTGCCTCTGGAAACACCATATATTTT. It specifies CASSLSTASGNTIYF. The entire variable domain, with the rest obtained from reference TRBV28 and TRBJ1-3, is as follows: DVKVTQSSRYLVKRTGEKVFLECVQDMDHENMFWYRQDPGLGLRLIYFSYDVKMKEKGDIPEGYSVSREKKERFSLILESASTNQTSMYLCASSLSTASGNTIYFGEGSWLTVV.

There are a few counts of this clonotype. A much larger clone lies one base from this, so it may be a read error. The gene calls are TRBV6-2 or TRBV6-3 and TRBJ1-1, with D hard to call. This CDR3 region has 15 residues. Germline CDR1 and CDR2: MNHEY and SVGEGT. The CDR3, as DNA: TGTGCCAGCAGTTACTCGCGGACGTTGAACACTGAAGCTCTCTTT. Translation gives CASSYSRTLNTEALF.

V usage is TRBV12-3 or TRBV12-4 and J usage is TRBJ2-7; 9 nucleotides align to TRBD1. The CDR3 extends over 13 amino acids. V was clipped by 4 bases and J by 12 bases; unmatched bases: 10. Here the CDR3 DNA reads TGTGCCAGCAGTTCCGTCCCGGGACAGGGACGGTACTTC. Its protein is CASSSVPGQGRYF.

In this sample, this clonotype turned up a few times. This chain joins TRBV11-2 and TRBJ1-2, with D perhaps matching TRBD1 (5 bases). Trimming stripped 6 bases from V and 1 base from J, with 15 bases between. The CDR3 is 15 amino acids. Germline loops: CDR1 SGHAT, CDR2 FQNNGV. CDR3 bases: TGTGCCAGCAGACCTCAGGGAGAGGATAACTATGGCTACACCTTC. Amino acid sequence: CASRPQGEDNYGYTF.

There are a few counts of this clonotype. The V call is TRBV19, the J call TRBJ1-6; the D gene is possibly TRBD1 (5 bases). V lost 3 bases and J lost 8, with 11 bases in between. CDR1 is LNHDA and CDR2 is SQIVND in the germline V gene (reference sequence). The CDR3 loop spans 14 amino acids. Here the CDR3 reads CASSMDLGDSPLHF. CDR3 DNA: TGTGCCAGTAGTATGGACCTGGGGGATTCACCCCTCCACTTT.

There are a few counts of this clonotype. CDR3 nucleotide sequence: TGCGCCAGCAGCCGCGGGACGGGCGATAGCTATGGCTACACCTTC. It translates to CASSRGTGDSYGYTF. The chain employs TRBV4-1 and TRBJ1-2; possible D gene TRBD1, 5 bases. The CDR3 consists of 15 residues. Trimming pared 4 bases from V and 4 bases from J, leaving 16 bases between. From germline, CDR1 is MGHRA and CDR2 YSYEKL.